This T cell receptor beta chain was found in a study of cytomegalovirus exposure and HLA in healthy donors. Study results and caveats: Most observed TCR sequences were rare, whereas some public TCRs were detected in many donors. Some highly shared sequence variants likely arose as a pipeline artifact.

Worth noting for this clone: The target antigen is unknown.

The V and J ends lost 1 base and 1 base, in that order; junction bases with no gene match: 2. In germline, CDR1 is SGDLS, CDR2 YYNGEE. The CDR3 consists of 15 residues. In the PCR, 60 Vbeta and 13 Jbeta primers were used. TCRdb keeps only in-frame clones here, not all; method: immunoSEQ multiplex PCR. Of approximately 81,000 clones in the sample, roughly 72% were seen once. This clonotype originated in a man aged 35-49 years in good health and CMV-seropositive. The V and J genes are TRBV9 and TRBJ2-5; 9 positions agree with TRBD1. Sequenced sample: PBMCs. CDR3: CASSVTGGFQETQYF. The CDR3 DNA reads as TGTGCCAGCAGCGTAACAGGGGGCTTCCAAGAGACCCAGTACTTC. Looking up the rest from reference TRBV9 and TRBJ2-5 gives the full variable domain: DSGVTQTPKHLITATGQRVTLRCSPRSGDLSVYWYQQSLDQGLQFLIQYYNGEERAKGNILERFSAQQFPDLHSELNLSSLELGDSALYFCASSVTGGFQETQYFGPGTRLLVL.